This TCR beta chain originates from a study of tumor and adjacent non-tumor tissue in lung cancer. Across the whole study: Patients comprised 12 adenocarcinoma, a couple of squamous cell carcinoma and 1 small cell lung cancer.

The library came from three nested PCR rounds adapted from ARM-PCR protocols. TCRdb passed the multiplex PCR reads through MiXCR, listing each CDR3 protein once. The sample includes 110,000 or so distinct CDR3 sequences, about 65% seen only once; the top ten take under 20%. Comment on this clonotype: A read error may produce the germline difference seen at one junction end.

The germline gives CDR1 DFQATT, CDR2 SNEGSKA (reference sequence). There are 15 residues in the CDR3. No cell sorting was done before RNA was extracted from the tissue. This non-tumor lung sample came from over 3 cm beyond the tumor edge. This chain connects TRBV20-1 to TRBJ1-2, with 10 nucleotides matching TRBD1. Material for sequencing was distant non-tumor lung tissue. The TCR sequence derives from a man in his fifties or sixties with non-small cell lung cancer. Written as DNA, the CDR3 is TGCGGTGCAAGCACGACAGGGGGCGCGAACTATGGCTACACCTTC. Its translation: CGASTTGGANYGYTF.